One T cell receptor (beta chain) is described in this entry. It lacks a known antigen. Because it lacks the conserved phenylalanine or tryptophan at the end, this CDR3 is likely a read error. Total RNA and DNA were co-extracted from approximately 20-30 mg of bulk tissue with the AllPrep DNA/RNA mini kit, without cell sorting. Surgical resection was performed in China between November 2015 and early 2016 on a handful of patients with histopathologically diagnosed primary liver carcinoma. Chronic HBV infection was present in the patients, and the patients were treatment-naive at sampling. Fresh tumor and adjacent tissue pieces were bisected, with one half stored in RNAlater at -80 degrees C and the other half sent for histology. This entry belongs to a study of tumor-infiltrating lymphocytes in primary liver carcinoma (dated by TCRdb to between 2016 and 2019). With respect to the entire study: The five patients, three men and two women aged 30 to 69 years, had hepatocellular carcinoma (four) or combined HCC and intrahepatic cholangiocarcinoma (one). Repertoires from technical replicates were highly reproducible, with mean shared-clone rates around 0.87 and correlation coefficients above 0.95. The five patients had tumors of stage T1-T3 N0M0, with maximum diameters ranging from roughly 4 to 11 cm. A total of approximately 35 specimens from 5 patients, comprising some 25 tumor regions, 5 adjacent noncancerous liver tissues and 5 peripheral blood samples, were covered by TCRbeta repertoire sequencing. Roughly 3.5 to 7.5 million productive TCRbeta reads were obtained per sample, and no significant difference in read depth was found between tissue types. TCRbeta repertoire sequencing, expression microarrays and whole-exome sequencing were combined in the study across five regions of each liver tumor, with adjacent normal tissue and blood also included. Beyond this particular receptor, the publication reports: Bulk unsorted samples precluded comparing CD4+ and CD8+ T cell repertoires. Repertoire overlap was higher between tumor regions (mean about 36%) than tumor-adjacent (approximately 17%) or tumor-blood (about 14%) pairs, consistent with antigen-driven expansion. Only 4 or 5 patients were included in the study, and the authors note that the findings should be validated in a larger study. The top 250 clones made up a significantly larger repertoire fraction in tumors than in blood (p = 0.039). Only the TCR beta chain was sequenced, so true repertoire diversity is likely underestimated because unpaired alpha chains were not captured.

For CDR1 and CDR2, the germline V gene lists SGHDT and YYEEEE. Counting both end residues, the CDR3 totals 13 amino acids. Only the CDR3 region is kept as DNA, spanning 39 bases read in frame from base 1. Starting from 500 to 650 ng total RNA, TCRbeta-specific cDNA was produced by reverse transcription with a constant-region primer and ProtoScript II reverse transcriptase. The TCRbeta libraries were prepared through three rounds of nested multiplex PCR following a slightly modified ARM-PCR procedure. Each of the first two PCR rounds ran for around 10 cycles using multiplex TRBV1-TRBV30 forward primers together with a Cbeta reverse primer. Sample barcodes and Illumina adapters were attached in a final 25-cycle PCR using Deep VentR polymerase. Amplicons of 200-500 bp were gel-purified with a QIAquick gel extraction kit before sequencing. The TCRbeta amplicons were sequenced with 250-bp paired-end reads on an Illumina HiSeq 2500. Turning to the authors' computational methods: Quality trimming of reads was performed with Trimmomatic v0.33, and paired reads were merged with FLASH v1.2.11 so that full CDR3 sequences could be recovered. V, D and J germline segments were assigned to the rearranged TCRbeta sequences by MiGEC v1.2.1b. Clonotype statistics, along with Shannon-Wiener diversity indices, were calculated using VDJtools v1.0.0. To cut down on sampling bias, every analysis after diversity analysis relied on just the 250 most abundant clonotypes from each sample. TCRdb ran its own pipeline on the public reads, namely fastp trimming at Q25 and MiXCR clone calling, and kept in-frame beta chains. Every entry covers one CDR3 protein and lists the most common genes and DNA from its rows. TCRdb assigned the V and J calls; the authors' analysis was not used. For this sample there are 90,000 to 150,000 distinct CDR3 sequences; approximately 68% appear just once. The ten largest clones represent 8.1% of the sample.

The sequence joins TRBV5-6 to TRBJ1-1, with no confident D gene call. This sequence originates from a woman in her fifties or sixties with primary liver carcinoma and hepatitis B virus infection. Sequences were obtained from tumor-adjacent normal liver tissue. The CDR3 protein is CTSSFGVGTEAFL. The DNA sequence follows: TGTACCAGCAGCTTCGGGGTGGGGACTGAAGCTTTCCTT.